This T cell receptor beta chain is drawn from a study of beta chain features in type 1 diabetes. Study conclusions and caveats: All four CD4+ subsets of Type 1 diabetes patients contained TCRB CDR3s that were moderately but significantly shorter. Shorter templates might be favored by PCR, equally in patients and controls.

The entirety of the isolated RNA underwent reverse transcription, so expressed TCRB transcripts were sequenced. Naive, central memory and regulatory T cell samples averaged around 3.9 million reads. This table comes from immunoSEQ multiplex PCR, and its TCRdb copy is limited to in-frame clones, with some not included. This sample has hundreds of thousands of clones, with around a sixth found just once. Germline loops: CDR1 SGHNT, CDR2 YYREEE (reference sequence). The CDR3 is 14 residues long. Trimming took 4 bases from V and 2 from J, leaving 12 bases between them. Only a few counts were recorded for this clone. What it binds is not known.

What was sequenced was naive CD4+ T cells from blood. This sequence joins TRBV5-4 and TRBJ2-5; D not resolved. The clonotype was recovered from a man between 18 and 29 years old in good health. The CDR3 loop is CASSAPVAQETQYF. CDR3 nucleotide sequence: TGTGCCAGCAGCGCCCCAGTGGCGCAAGAGACCCAGTACTTC.